The sequence of this T cell receptor beta chain was determined in a study of cytomegalovirus exposure and HLA in healthy donors. The V gene's germline CDR1 is MNHNY and CDR2 SVGAGI (reference sequence). V was trimmed by 2 bases and J by 4 bases, leaving 9 bases between them. The CDR3 covers 14 residues. In regard to this clone: As yet, its antigen is unknown.

Overall study results and limits: The study dropped some indistinguishable V segments, TRBV6-2 and TRBV6-3 among them. Association of a missense DCLRE1C variant with TCR beta V- and J-gene trimming was reported in a later analysis.

Use of 60 Vbeta and 13 Jbeta primers characterized the PCR. Clones were sequenced by immunoSEQ multiplex PCR, and TCRdb holds only the in-frame ones, with some missing. Found here are under 200,000 clones, roughly 80% of them singletons; the top ten hold 7.5% to 9.5%. This clonotype was sampled from a male donor in good health and CMV-seropositive. The rearrangement links TRBV6-6 to TRBJ1-3, with TRBD1 as a possible D gene (6 bases). Sample: PBMCs. CDR3 in DNA: TGTGCCAGCAGTTACCAGGGGTTGGGAAACACCATATATTTT. It codes for CASSYQGLGNTIYF.